Listed here is a single T cell receptor (beta chain). No antigen is known for it. The data were obtained in a study of CD4 T cells in relation to SARS-CoV-2 and coronaviruses. Findings of the study overall: Monoreactive clones expanded significantly more to SARS-CoV-2 than crossreactive clones did.

Clones were read by immunoSEQ multiplex PCR, and TCRdb kept only the in-frame ones, dropping some. Altogether about 15,000 clones are present, roughly 80% being singletons, with the ten largest covering 18%. Germline CDR1 and CDR2: KGHDR and SFDVKD. V lost 4 bases, J lost 2 bases, and 7 bases lay in between. This CDR3 has 13 residues. The unexposed donors gave CD4+ T cells in about 2011-2018, prior to COVID-19. CD4+ T cells were isolated from the cells after more than nine days of culture. Each well had 1.5 million to 2.5 million PBMCs in around 4.9% human AB serum with IL-2. The chain has TRBV24-1 and TRBJ1-1; D gene ambiguous. The sequence derives from a human donor in good health. The sample was CD4+ T cells from PBMCs, cultured in vitro. The chain's CDR3 is CATSERANTEAFF. The CDR3 nucleotides read TGTGCCACCAGTGAAAGGGCCAACACTGAAGCTTTCTTT.